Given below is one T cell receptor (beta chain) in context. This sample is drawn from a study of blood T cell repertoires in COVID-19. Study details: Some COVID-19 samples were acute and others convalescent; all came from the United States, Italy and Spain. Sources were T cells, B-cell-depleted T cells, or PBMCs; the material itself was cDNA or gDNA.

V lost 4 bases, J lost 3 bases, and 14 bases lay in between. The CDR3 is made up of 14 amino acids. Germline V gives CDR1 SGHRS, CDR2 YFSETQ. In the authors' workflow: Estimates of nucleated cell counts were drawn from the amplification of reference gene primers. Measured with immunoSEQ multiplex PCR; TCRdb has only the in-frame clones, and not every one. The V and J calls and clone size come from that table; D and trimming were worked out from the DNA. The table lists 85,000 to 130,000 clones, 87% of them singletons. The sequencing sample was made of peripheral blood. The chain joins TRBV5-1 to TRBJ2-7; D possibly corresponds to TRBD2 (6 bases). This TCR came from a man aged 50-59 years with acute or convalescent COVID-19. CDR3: CASSRQGGVYEQYF. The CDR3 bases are TGCGCCAGCAGCAGGCAGGGAGGAGTCTACGAGCAGTACTTC.